Below are 23 T cell receptor beta chains sequenced from a single sample in a study of CXCR3-negative and CXCR3-positive naive CD8 T cells. Carrying UMI labels, the TRB cDNA libraries were prepared through 5' RACE. Reprocessing the 5' RACE reads, TCRdb reports a single entry for every CDR3 protein and omits DNA. The table counts roughly 70,000 distinct CDR3 sequences; approximately 1.5% lies in the top ten. Source material: naive CXCR3- CD8+ T cells from blood. Sample subset: CD45RO-CCR7+CD27+CD95- naive CD8+ T cells lacking CXCR3 (TNR3-). The receptors derive from a human donor in good health. Some clones in this sample may be carry-over from other donors' samples.

V is TRBV5-1 and J is TRBJ1-1; TCRdb's D call, TRBD1, is unchecked because there is no DNA. From germline, CDR1 is SGHRS and CDR2 YFSETQ. This CDR3 region has 18 residues. CDR3 protein: CASSTTLGTGVEGTEAFF.

The genes are TRBV25-1 and TRBJ2-5; the D call from TCRdb, TRBD2, cannot be confirmed without DNA. The CDR3 contains 15 residues. Germline-derived CDR1 and CDR2 are MGHDK and SYGVNS. The CDR3 region is CASSEYFGPQETQYF. Drawing the rest from reference TRBV25-1 and TRBJ2-5, the complete variable domain is EADIYQTPRYLVIGTGKKITLECSQTMGHDKMYWYQQDPGMELHLIHYSYGVNSTEKGDLSSESTVSRIRTEHFPLTLESARPSHTSQYLCASSEYFGPQETQYFGPGTRLLVL.

The rearrangement links TRBV15 to TRBJ1-5; TCRdb reports TRBD1, a call that lacks DNA to check it against. CDR3 size: 15 residues. Germline V gene data show CDR1 as LNHNV and CDR2 as YYDKDF (reference sequence). The CDR3 region is CATSRARGGNQPQHF.

The chain recombines TRBV14 with TRBJ2-7. The CDR3 is made up of 15 amino acids. Germline loops: CDR1 SGHDN, CDR2 FVKESK. The CDR3 region is CASSPQGFFSYEQYF.

The chain carries TRBV10-2 and TRBJ2-1. CDR1 and CDR2 from the germline V gene are WSHSY and SAAADI. This CDR3 region has 15 residues. The CDR3: CASSEPEGSYNEQFF.

This chain joins TRBV7-9 and TRBJ2-7; TCRdb picks TRBD1, but there is no DNA to check that call. CDR1 SEHNR and CDR2 FQNEAQ come from the germline V gene (reference sequence). CDR3 length: 21 residues. CDR3 amino acids: CASSLLRPGQASETAPWEQYF.

The CDR3 here is CASSLRQGGDNEQFF. The V gene is TRBV28, the J gene TRBJ2-1; absent DNA, TCRdb's TRBD1 call cannot be checked. Germline CDR1 is MDHEN and CDR2 is SYDVKM. The length of the CDR3 is 15 residues.

The chain employs TRBV29-1 and TRBJ2-1; there is no DNA to check the TCRdb D call of TRBD2. CDR3 length equals 16 residues. Looked up from germline, CDR1 is SQVTM and CDR2 is ANQGSEA. CDR3 sequence reads: CSVEDPPSGSYNEQFF.

J is TRBJ1-2 and V is TRBV12-3 or TRBV12-4; there is no DNA to check the TCRdb D call of TRBD1. The CDR3 extends over 11 amino acids. The CDR3 protein is CASSLRGGYTF.

V gene TRBV7-6 combines with J gene TRBJ2-1; checking the TCRdb D call of TRBD1 is not possible without DNA. The germline gives CDR1 SGHVS, CDR2 FNYEAQ. The CDR3 sequence is 15 residues long. This CDR3 reads CASSLGSGGADEQFF. Together with reference TRBV7-6 and TRBJ2-1, the CDR3 gives the full variable domain: GAGVSQSPRYKVTKRGQDVALRCDPISGHVSLYWYRQALGQGPEFLTYFNYEAQQDKSGLPNDRFSAERPEGSISTLTIQRTEQRDSAMYRCASSLGSGGADEQFFGPGTRLTVL.

V gene TRBV11-2 combines with J gene TRBJ2-7; TCRdb gives TRBD1 as the D gene, but with no DNA this cannot be confirmed. Germline-derived CDR1 and CDR2 are SGHAT and FQNNGV. This CDR3 is 15 amino acids long. CDR3: CASSLDPRQGREQYF.

The chain recombines TRBV7-8 with TRBJ1-2. The CDR3 length is 12 residues. Germline V gene sequence: CDR1 SGHVS, CDR2 FQNEAQ. The CDR3 spells CASSLDSRGYTF.

The CDR3 here is CASSVVTRSEQFF. This chain joins TRBV19 and TRBJ2-1. This CDR3 is built from 13 residues. Germline V gene data show CDR1 as LNHDA and CDR2 as SQIVND (reference sequence).

The chain carries TRBV7-9 and TRBJ2-7; the D gene TCRdb calls, TRBD1, cannot be checked with no DNA. CDR3 length: 15 residues. Per germline, CDR1 SEHNR and CDR2 FQNEAQ (reference sequence). The CDR3 sequence is CASSLNDQGSYEQYF.

The chain has TRBV6-4 and TRBJ2-1; TCRdb's D call of TRBD2 is untestable without DNA. The CDR3 is 16 amino acids. The germline V gene has CDR1 MRHNA and CDR2 SNTAGT. CDR3 loop: CASSESGGASAGEQFF.

V is TRBV7-9 and J is TRBJ1-5; TCRdb designates TRBD1, a call that cannot be tested without DNA. Germline V gene sequence: CDR1 SEHNR, CDR2 FQNEAQ (reference sequence). The CDR3 totals 16 residues. The CDR3: CASSSGGTANNQPQHF.

The chain links TRBV5-1 to TRBJ2-1. CDR1 and CDR2 from the germline V gene are SGHRS and YFSETQ. CDR3 size: 13 residues. The CDR3 protein is CASSLGSGNEQFF.

V gene TRBV28 combines with J gene TRBJ2-1. CDR1 is MDHEN, CDR2 SYDVKM, per germline. The CDR3 sequence is 14 residues long. Here the CDR3 reads CASSQAATYNEQFF.

The chain has TRBV29-1 and TRBJ2-2. Germline CDR1 and CDR2: SQVTM and ANQGSEA. CDR3 length: 15 amino acids. The CDR3: CSVEIGQRNTGELFF.

The chain is built from TRBV15 and TRBJ2-1; TCRdb names TRBD1, which stays unverified in the absence of DNA. The CDR3 has 16 amino acids. Germline V CDR1 and CDR2: LNHNV, YYDKDF (reference sequence). CDR3 in amino acids: CATSIEGDLAHNEQFF.

The gene calls are TRBV29-1 and TRBJ2-3; TCRdb returns TRBD2, unconfirmable since there is no DNA. The CDR3 is 16 amino acids. CDR1 and CDR2 (germline): SQVTM, ANQGSEA. This CDR3 reads CSVEPRSGRNTDTQYF.

The V and J genes are TRBV25-1 and TRBJ1-2. The germline CDR1 and CDR2 sequences are MGHDK and SYGVNS. This CDR3 comprises 13 residues. CDR3 in amino acids: CASHGQPNYGYTF.

The chain joins TRBV4-1 to TRBJ1-2; lacking DNA, the TRBD1 call made by TCRdb goes unchecked. Germline lookup yields CDR1 MGHRA and CDR2 YSYEKL. The CDR3 is 17 residues long. The CDR3 is CASSQDSLGRELHGYTF.